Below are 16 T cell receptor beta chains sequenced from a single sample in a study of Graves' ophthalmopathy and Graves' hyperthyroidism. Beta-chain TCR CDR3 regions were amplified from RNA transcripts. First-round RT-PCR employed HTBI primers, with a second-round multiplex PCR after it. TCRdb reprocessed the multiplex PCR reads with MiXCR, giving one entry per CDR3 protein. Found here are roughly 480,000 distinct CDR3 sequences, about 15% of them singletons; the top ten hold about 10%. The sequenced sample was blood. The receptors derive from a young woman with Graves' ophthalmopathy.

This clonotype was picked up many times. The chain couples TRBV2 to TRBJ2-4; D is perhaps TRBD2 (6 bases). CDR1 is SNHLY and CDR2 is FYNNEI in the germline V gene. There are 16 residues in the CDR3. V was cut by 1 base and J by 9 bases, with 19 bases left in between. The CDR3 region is CASSEEAGQLWGIQYF. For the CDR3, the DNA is TGTGCCAGCAGTGAAGAAGCGGGCCAACTTTGGGGCATTCAGTACTTC. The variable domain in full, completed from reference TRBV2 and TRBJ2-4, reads EPEVTQTPSHQVTQMGQEVILRCVPISNHLYFYWYRQILGQKVEFLVSFYNNEISEKSEIFDDQFSVERPDGSNFTLKIRSTKLEDSAMYFCASSEEAGQLWGIQYFGAGTRLSVL.

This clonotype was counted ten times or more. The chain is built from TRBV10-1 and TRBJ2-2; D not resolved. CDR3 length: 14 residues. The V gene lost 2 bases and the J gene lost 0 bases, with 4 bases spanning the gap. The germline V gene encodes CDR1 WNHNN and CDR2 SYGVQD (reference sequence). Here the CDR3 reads CASSEHTNTGELFF. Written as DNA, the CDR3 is TGCGCCAGCAGTGAGCACACGAACACCGGGGAGCTGTTTTTT.

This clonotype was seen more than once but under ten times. Written as DNA, the CDR3 is TGTGCCAGCAGCTTAGCTAGTGAGGGATATAATTCACCCCTCCACTTT. Amino acids: CASSLASEGYNSPLHF. The V and J genes are TRBV7-2 and TRBJ1-6, with D unresolved. Germline V gives CDR1 SGHTA, CDR2 FQGNSA. Trimming shortened V by 0 bases and J by 4 bases, and 10 bases separated the two germline ends. The CDR3 spans 16 residues.

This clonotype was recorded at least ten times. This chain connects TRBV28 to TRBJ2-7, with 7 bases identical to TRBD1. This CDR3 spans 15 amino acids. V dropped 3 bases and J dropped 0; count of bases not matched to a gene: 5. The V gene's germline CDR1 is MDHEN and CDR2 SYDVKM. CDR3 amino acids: CASSFDRAPSYEQYF. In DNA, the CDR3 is TGTGCCAGCAGTTTTGACAGGGCACCCTCCTACGAGCAGTACTTC.

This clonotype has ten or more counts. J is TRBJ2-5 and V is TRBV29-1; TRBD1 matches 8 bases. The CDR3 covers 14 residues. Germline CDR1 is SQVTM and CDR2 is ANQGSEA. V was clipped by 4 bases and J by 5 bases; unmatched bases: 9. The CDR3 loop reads CSVVAPGGWETQYF. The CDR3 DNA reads TGCAGCGTTGTCGCGCCAGGGGGCTGGGAGACCCAGTACTTC.

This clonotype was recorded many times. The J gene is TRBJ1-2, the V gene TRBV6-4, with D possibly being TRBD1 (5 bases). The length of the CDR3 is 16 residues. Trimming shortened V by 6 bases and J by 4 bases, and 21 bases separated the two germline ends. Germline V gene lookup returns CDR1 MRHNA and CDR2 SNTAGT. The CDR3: CASRFDSASPIYGYTF. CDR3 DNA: TGTGCCAGCAGATTTGACAGCGCAAGCCCCATCTATGGCTACACCTTC.

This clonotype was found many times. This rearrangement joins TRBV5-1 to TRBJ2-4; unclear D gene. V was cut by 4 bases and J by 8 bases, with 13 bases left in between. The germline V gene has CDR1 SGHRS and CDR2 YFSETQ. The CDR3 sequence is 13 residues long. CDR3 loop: CASSPLVKDIQYF. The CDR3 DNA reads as TGCGCCAGCAGCCCCCTTGTGAAGGACATTCAGTACTTC.

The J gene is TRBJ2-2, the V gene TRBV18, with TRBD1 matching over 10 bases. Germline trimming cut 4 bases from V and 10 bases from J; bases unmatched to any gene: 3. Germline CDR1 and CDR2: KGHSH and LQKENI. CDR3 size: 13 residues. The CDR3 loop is CASSRDRGVELFF. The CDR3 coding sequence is TGTGCCAGCTCACGGGACAGGGGTGTGGAGCTGTTTTTT.

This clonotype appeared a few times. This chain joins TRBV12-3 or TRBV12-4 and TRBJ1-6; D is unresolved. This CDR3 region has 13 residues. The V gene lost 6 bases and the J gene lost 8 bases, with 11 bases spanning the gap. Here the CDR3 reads CASSSRWDSPLHF. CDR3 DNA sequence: TGTGCCAGCAGCTCACGCTGGGATTCACCCCTCCACTTT.

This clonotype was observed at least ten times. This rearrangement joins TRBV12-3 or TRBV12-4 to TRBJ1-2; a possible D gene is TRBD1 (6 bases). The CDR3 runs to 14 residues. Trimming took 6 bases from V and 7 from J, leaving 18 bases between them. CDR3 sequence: CASRADRSGGGYTF. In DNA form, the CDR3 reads TGTGCCAGCAGGGCTGACAGGTCCGGCGGTGGCTACACCTTC.

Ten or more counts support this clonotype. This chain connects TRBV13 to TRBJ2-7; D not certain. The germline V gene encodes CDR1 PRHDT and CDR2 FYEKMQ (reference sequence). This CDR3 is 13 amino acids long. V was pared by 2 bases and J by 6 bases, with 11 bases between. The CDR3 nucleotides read TGTGCCAGCAGCTTATCAGCTGCGGTCGAGCAGTACTTC. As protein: CASSLSAAVEQYF.

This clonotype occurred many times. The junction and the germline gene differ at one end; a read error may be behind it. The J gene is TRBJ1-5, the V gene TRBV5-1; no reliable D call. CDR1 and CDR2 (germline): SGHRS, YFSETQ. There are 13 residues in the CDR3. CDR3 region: CASSLLGDQPQHF. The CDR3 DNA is TGTGCCAGCAGTTTACTCGGAGATCAGCCCCAGCATTTT. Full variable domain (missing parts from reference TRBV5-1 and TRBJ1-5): KAGVTQTPRYLIKTRGQQVTLSCSPISGHRSVSWYQQTPGQGLQFLFEYFSETQRNKGNFPGRFSGRQFSNSRSEMNVSTLELGDSALYLCASSLLGDQPQHFGDGTRLSIL.

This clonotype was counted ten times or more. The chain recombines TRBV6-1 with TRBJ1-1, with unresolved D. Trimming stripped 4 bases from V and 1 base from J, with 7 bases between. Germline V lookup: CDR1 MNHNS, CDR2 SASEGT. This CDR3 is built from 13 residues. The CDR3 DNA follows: TGTGCCAGCAGTGTCAAAAGGAACACTGAAGCTTTCTTT. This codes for CASSVKRNTEAFF.

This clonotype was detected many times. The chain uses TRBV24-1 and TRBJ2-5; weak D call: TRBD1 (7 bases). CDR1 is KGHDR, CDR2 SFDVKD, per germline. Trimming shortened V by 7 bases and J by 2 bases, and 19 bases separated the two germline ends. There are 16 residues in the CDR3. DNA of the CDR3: TGTGCCACCAGCCACCGACAGGGAGGATGGCAAGAGACCCAGTACTTC. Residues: CATSHRQGGWQETQYF.

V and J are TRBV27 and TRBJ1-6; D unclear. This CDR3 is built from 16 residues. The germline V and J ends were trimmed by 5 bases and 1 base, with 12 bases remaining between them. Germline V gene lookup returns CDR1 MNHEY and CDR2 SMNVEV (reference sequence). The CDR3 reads CASSRAEVSYNSPLHF. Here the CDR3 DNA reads TGTGCCAGCAGTCGCGCCGAGGTTTCCTATAATTCACCCCTCCACTTT.

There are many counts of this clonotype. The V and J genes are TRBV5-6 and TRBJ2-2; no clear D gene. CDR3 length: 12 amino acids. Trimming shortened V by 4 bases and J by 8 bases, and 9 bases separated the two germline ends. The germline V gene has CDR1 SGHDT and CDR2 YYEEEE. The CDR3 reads CASSGIGGELFF. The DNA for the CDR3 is TGTGCCAGCAGCGGGATCGGGGGGGAGCTGTTTTTT.